These 15 T cell receptor beta chains originate from one sample sequenced in a study of blood T cells in healthy people across ages. A J-beta primer mix and a sample-barcoded 5' primer were used in a second PCR of roughly 7 to 12 cycles. TCRdb called the 5' RACE reads again in MiXCR, with one record for every CDR3 protein. The sample lists hundreds of thousands of distinct CDR3 sequences; around a fifth were seen once. Sequencing was performed on blood. The source of these receptors is a man between 65 and 85 years old in good health.

This clonotype was seen at least ten times. The chain recombines TRBV28 with TRBJ2-1; tentatively, D is TRBD2 (5 bases). Trimming cost V 5 bases and J 7 bases, with 15 bases left between them. CDR1 is MDHEN, CDR2 SYDVKM, per germline. The CDR3 runs to 14 residues. The DNA of the CDR3 is TGTGCCAGCAGTACCCACGAACCGGGGAATGAGCAGTTCTTC. Translated: CASSTHEPGNEQFF.

This clonotype was counted at least ten times. This sequence joins TRBV5-1 and TRBJ2-5, with TRBD2 matching over 9 bases. The germline CDR1 and CDR2 sequences are SGHRS and YFSETQ. The CDR3 sequence is 15 residues long. The V segment lost 0 bases and the J segment 4 bases; nucleotides outside the gene matches: 4. CDR3 sequence reads: CASSLEGSGRETQYF. In nucleotides, the CDR3 is TGCGCCAGCAGCTTGGAAGGTAGCGGGAGAGAGACCCAGTACTTC.

The sample holds a few counts of this clonotype. The CDR3 sequence: CASSQRISGSSYNEQFF. The CDR3 DNA follows: TGCGCCAGCAGCCAACGGATTAGCGGGAGCTCCTACAATGAGCAGTTCTTC. The genes are TRBV4-3 and TRBJ2-1; the match to TRBD2 covers 9 bases. The germline V gene encodes CDR1 LGHNA and CDR2 YSLEER. J lost 0 bases, V lost 2 bases, and 5 bases had no gene match. CDR3 size: 17 residues.

This clonotype was seen only a few times. J is TRBJ2-2 and V is TRBV19; the match to TRBD2 covers 16 bases. V lost 4 bases to trimming and J lost 4 bases; unmatched junction nucleotides: 6. Germline CDR1 is LNHDA and CDR2 is SQIVND (reference sequence). The CDR3 consists of 18 residues. The CDR3 DNA follows: TGTGCCAGTAGTACCGGGACTAGCGGGAGGGCCATCACCGGGGAGCTGTTTTTT. It yields the protein CASSTGTSGRAITGELFF.

Of note for this clonotype: A much larger clone lies one base from this, so it may be a read error. No conserved phenylalanine or tryptophan is present at the end of the CDR3, so a read error is the likely explanation. The rearrangement links TRBV7-9 to TRBJ1-4; D remains ambiguous. V was shortened by 2 bases and J by 7 bases, with 5 bases between the two germline ends. CDR3 size: 12 residues. From germline, CDR1 is SEHNR and CDR2 FQNEAQ (reference sequence). The CDR3 sequence: CASSLHSEKLFS. CDR3 in DNA: TGTGCCAGCAGCTTACACTCTGAAAAACTGTTTTCT.

This chain connects TRBV28 to TRBJ1-4, with a possible D match to TRBD1 (5 bases). The length of the CDR3 is 14 residues. Germline CDR1 reads MDHEN; CDR2 reads SYDVKM. The V gene lost 4 bases and the J gene lost 7 bases, with 13 bases spanning the gap. The CDR3 protein is CASSSVGAVEKLFF. CDR3 nucleotides: TGTGCCAGCAGTTCAGTCGGGGCAGTTGAAAAACTGTTTTTT.

This chain links TRBV28 with TRBJ2-5, with 9 bases identical to TRBD2. Trimming removed 4 bases from V and 1 base from J; junction bases left unmatched: 7. The CDR3 runs to 16 residues. Germline values: CDR1 MDHEN, CDR2 SYDVKM. This chain's CDR3 is CASSSLLAGVQETQYF. CDR3 DNA: TGTGCCAGCAGTTCATTACTAGCGGGCGTCCAAGAGACCCAGTACTTC.

The V call is TRBV7-9, the J call TRBJ1-1; D may be TRBD1 (5 bases). Germline-derived CDR1 and CDR2 are SEHNR and FQNEAQ (reference sequence). The CDR3 sequence is 12 residues long. The V gene lost 1 base and the J gene lost 11 bases, with 11 bases spanning the gap. This CDR3 reads CASSLGGSSAFF. The CDR3 DNA is TGTGCCAGCAGCTTAGGGGGGTCGTCGGCTTTCTTT.

The chain combines TRBV5-1 with TRBJ2-5; perhaps TRBD2 as D (5 bases). CDR3 size: 15 residues. The V gene lost 0 bases and the J gene lost 2 bases, with 11 bases spanning the gap. Looked up from germline, CDR1 is SGHRS and CDR2 is YFSETQ. CDR3 in DNA: TGCGCCAGCAGCTTGGGGGCGGGCCAACAAGAGACCCAGTACTTC. Its protein product is CASSLGAGQQETQYF. Based on the CDR3 plus reference TRBV5-1 and TRBJ2-5, the full variable domain is KAGVTQTPRYLIKTRGQQVTLSCSPISGHRSVSWYQQTPGQGLQFLFEYFSETQRNKGNFPGRFSGRQFSNSRSEMNVSTLELGDSALYLCASSLGAGQQETQYFGPGTRLLVL.

This chain joins TRBV5-1 and TRBJ2-5, with TRBD2 as a possible D gene (6 bases). CDR3 length: 15 residues. V dropped 4 bases and J dropped 9 bases, with 22 bases sitting between them. Germline CDR1 reads SGHRS; CDR2 reads YFSETQ. The CDR3 loop is CASSTVASNGGAQYF. The CDR3 nucleotides read TGCGCCAGCAGCACCGTCGCCTCTAACGGAGGGGCCCAGTACTTC.

The chain carries TRBV5-1 and TRBJ2-5; weak D call: TRBD2 (5 bases). The J call may not be correct, given that the DNA end is closer to TRBJ2-1. This CDR3 is built from 11 residues. Germline CDR1 and CDR2: SGHRS and YFSETQ. CDR3 in amino acids: CASSGSRGQFF. The CDR3 DNA reads as TGCGCCAGCAGCGGATCCCGGGGGCAGTTCTTC.

The chain links TRBV4-1 to TRBJ2-7; 9 bases fit TRBD1. The CDR3 has 17 residues. Germline values: CDR1 MGHRA, CDR2 YSYEKL. V shed 2 bases, J shed 0 bases, and the junction held 8 bases outside the gene matches. The DNA of the CDR3 is TGCGCCAGCAGCCAACCCACAGGGGGCCGAAGCTCCTACGAGCAGTACTTC. As protein: CASSQPTGGRSSYEQYF.

This clonotype was detected a few times. The V call is TRBV28, the J call TRBJ1-6; 12 bases match TRBD1. CDR1 is MDHEN, CDR2 SYDVKM, per germline. The CDR3 length is 16 residues. The J segment lost 7 bases and the V segment lost 5 bases, leaving 6 bases of the junction unmatched. CDR3 bases: TGTGCCAGCAGTGCACCGGGACAGGGGGCAAATTCACCCCTCCACTTT. It yields the protein CASSAPGQGANSPLHF.

Regarding this clonotype: With a much larger clone just one base away, this may be a read error. The chain employs TRBV4-2 and TRBJ2-5; D ambiguous. Germline assignment: CDR1 LGHNA and CDR2 YNFKEQ. CDR3 size: 14 residues. The CDR3 DNA follows: TGTGGCAGCAGCCAAGATGTAGGCGTCTGGGACCAGTACTTC. Protein product: CGSSQDVGVWDQYF.

This clonotype was counted a few times. The genes are TRBV24-1 and TRBJ2-1; D gene uncertain. This CDR3 region has 16 residues. Germline V gene lookup returns CDR1 KGHDR and CDR2 SFDVKD. Trimming pared 3 bases from V and 0 bases from J, leaving 11 bases between. CDR3 loop: CATSDNGVSSYNEQFF. In DNA, the CDR3 is TGTGCCACCAGTGATAACGGCGTTAGCTCCTACAATGAGCAGTTCTTC.